Below are 14 T cell receptor beta chains sequenced from a single sample in a study of glioma-infiltrating T cells after dendritic cell vaccination. Data came from immunoSEQ multiplex PCR; TCRdb stores just in-frame clones and leaves some out. In the table there are around 32,000 clones, more than 85% of which are singletons. The sample was blood, taken before dendritic cell vaccination. These receptors originate from a human donor with glioblastoma.

V is TRBV6-6 and J is TRBJ1-6; unclear D gene. Germline V CDR1 and CDR2: MNHNY, SVGAGI (reference sequence). The CDR3 length is 14 residues. V lost 4 bases and J 11 bases, leaving 15 bases between the germline ends. The CDR3 DNA reads as TGTGCCAGCAGTTTCCTAGACCGTGCGGCACCCCTCCACTTT. It codes for CASSFLDRAAPLHF.

The gene calls are TRBV6-6 and TRBJ2-3; 10 bases are shared with TRBD2. From germline, CDR1 is MNHNY and CDR2 SVGAGI (reference sequence). V dropped 8 bases and J dropped 1; count of bases not matched to a gene: 9. CDR3 length: 16 amino acids. In DNA form, the CDR3 reads TGTGCCAGCGTAAGCGGGGGGGCCATTGGCACAGATACGCAGTATTTT. It codes for CASVSGGAIGTDTQYF.

This chain connects TRBV10-3 to TRBJ2-1; 12 nucleotides agree with TRBD2. CDR1 and CDR2 (germline): ENHRY, SYGVKD. The CDR3 has 16 residues. J lost 3 bases, V lost 4 bases, and 4 bases had no gene match. CDR3: CAISGLAGVFYNEQFF. CDR3 sequence (DNA): TGTGCCATCAGTGGACTAGCGGGGGTTTTCTACAATGAGCAGTTCTTC.

The rearrangement uses TRBV5-1 and TRBJ2-1; TRBD2 matches 7 bases. From germline, CDR1 is SGHRS and CDR2 YFSETQ. CDR3 size: 17 residues. With 0 bases clipped from V and 5 bases from J, the junction kept 11 bases outside the gene matches. DNA of the CDR3: TGCGCCAGCAGCTTGGGACCCTCGGGACTAACTCACAATGAGCAGTTCTTC. It translates to CASSLGPSGLTHNEQFF.

The V call is TRBV19, the J call TRBJ2-7; D is unclear. There are 13 residues in the CDR3. The V end lost 5 bases, the J end lost 2 bases, and 10 bases lay between the germline ends. CDR1 LNHDA and CDR2 SQIVND come from the germline V gene (reference sequence). CDR3 nucleotides: TGTGCCAGTAGTGTGGGCAGCACCTACGAGCAGTACTTC. Residues: CASSVGSTYEQYF. Filled out from reference TRBV19 and TRBJ2-7, the complete variable domain reads DGGITQSPKYLFRKEGQNVTLSCEQNLNHDAMYWYRQDPGQGLRLIYYSQIVNDFQKGDIAEGYSVSREKKESFPLTVTSAQKNPTAFYLCASSVGSTYEQYFGPGTRLTVT.

The rearrangement joins TRBV6-6 to TRBJ1-4; 8 bases line up with TRBD1. Germline trimming cut 6 bases from V and 2 bases from J; bases unmatched to any gene: 5. Germline loops: CDR1 MNHNY, CDR2 SVGAGI (reference sequence). This CDR3 region has 15 residues. CDR3: CASRSQGGTNEKLFF. The CDR3 region has the DNA TGTGCCAGCAGATCACAGGGGGGGACTAATGAAAAACTGTTTTTT.

The chain has TRBV4-1 and TRBJ2-2; D is possibly TRBD1 (5 bases). This CDR3 comprises 13 residues. Between the trimmed V and J ends, which lost 6 bases and 4 bases, there was a span of 9 bases. Per the germline V gene, CDR1 is MGHRA and CDR2 is YSYEKL. CDR3 residues: CASRGDSTGELFF. The CDR3 coding sequence is TGCGCCAGCAGAGGCGACAGCACCGGGGAGCTGTTTTTT.

This chain uses TRBV6-5 with TRBJ1-5; 12 bases are a match to TRBD1. Germline V gene sequence: CDR1 MNHEY, CDR2 SVGAGI. The J segment lost 5 bases and the V segment lost 5 bases, leaving 4 bases of the junction unmatched. The CDR3 covers 15 residues. CDR3 region: CASSRGTGGYQPQHF. The CDR3 DNA is TGTGCCAGCAGTAGAGGGACAGGGGGCTATCAGCCCCAGCATTTT.

This clone has a single count. The chain has TRBV7-8 and TRBJ1-3; TRBD1 agrees at 7 bases. Germline V gives CDR1 SGHVS, CDR2 FQNEAQ. V trimming: 3 bases; J trimming: 5 bases; junction bases outside the gene matches: 1. CDR3 length: 13 residues. The CDR3 reads CASSLDRRNTIYF. In DNA, the CDR3 is TGTGCCAGCAGCTTGGACAGGAGAAACACCATATATTTT.

This clone was recorded once. The rearrangement links TRBV7-8 to TRBJ2-3; 8 nucleotides match TRBD2. This CDR3 contains 18 residues. Germline CDR1 SGHVS, CDR2 FQNEAQ. V was pared by 5 bases and J by 5 bases, with 18 bases of the junction left unmatched. The CDR3 reads CASSHHREGPPAQDTQYF. DNA for the CDR3: TGTGCCAGCAGCCACCACCGGGAGGGGCCCCCTGCACAAGATACGCAGTATTTT.

This chain connects TRBV12-5 to TRBJ2-7, with a weak D call TRBD1 (6 bases). The germline CDR1 and CDR2 sequences are LGHNT and FRNRAP. The length of the CDR3 is 12 residues. Trimming took 6 bases from V and 3 from J, leaving 9 bases between them. The DNA for the CDR3 is TGTGCTAGTGGCAGGGACATCTACGAGCAGTACTTC. Protein product: CASGRDIYEQYF.

The chain has TRBV29-1 and TRBJ1-2, with D possibly being TRBD1 (5 bases). The CDR3 sequence is 13 residues long. Per germline, CDR1 SQVTM and CDR2 ANQGSEA. Trimming removed 3 bases at V and 4 bases at J, with 12 bases between. In nucleotides, the CDR3 is TGCAGCGTTGACAGGGATGGATCCTATGGCTACACCTTC. Protein sequence: CSVDRDGSYGYTF.

CDR3 nucleotide sequence: TGCGCCAGCAGTGAAGGACAGGGAGAAGGCTACACCTTC. Protein: CASSEGQGEGYTF. The V and J genes are TRBV10-2 and TRBJ1-2; TRBD1 matches 8 bases. The CDR3 consists of 13 residues. Germline-derived CDR1 and CDR2 are WSHSY and SAAADI. The J segment lost 8 bases and the V segment lost 3 bases, leaving 5 bases of the junction unmatched.

The rearrangement uses TRBV4-1 and TRBJ2-7; tentatively, D is TRBD2 (5 bases). The length of the CDR3 is 13 residues. V was shortened by 4 bases and J by 6 bases, with 13 bases between the two germline ends. Germline assignment: CDR1 MGHRA and CDR2 YSYEKL. The CDR3 here is CASSLIGVLEQYF. DNA for the CDR3: TGCGCCAGCAGCCTAATCGGGGTTCTCGAGCAGTACTTC.